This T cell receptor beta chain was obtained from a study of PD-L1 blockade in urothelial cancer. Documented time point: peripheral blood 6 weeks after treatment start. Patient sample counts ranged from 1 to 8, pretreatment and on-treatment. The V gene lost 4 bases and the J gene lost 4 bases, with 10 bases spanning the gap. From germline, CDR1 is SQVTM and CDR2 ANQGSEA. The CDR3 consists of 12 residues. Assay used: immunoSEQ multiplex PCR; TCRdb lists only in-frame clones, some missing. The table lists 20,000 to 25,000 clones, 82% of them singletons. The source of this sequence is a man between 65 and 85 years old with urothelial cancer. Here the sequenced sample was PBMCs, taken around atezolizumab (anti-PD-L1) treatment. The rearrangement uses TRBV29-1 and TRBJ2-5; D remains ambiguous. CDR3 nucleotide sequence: TGCAGCGTTGTTCTAGGCGGAGAGACCCAGTACTTC. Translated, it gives CSVVLGGETQYF. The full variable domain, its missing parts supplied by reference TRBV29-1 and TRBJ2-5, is SAVISQKPSRDICQRGTSLTIQCQVDSQVTMMFWYRQQPGQSLTLIATANQGSEATYESGFVIDKFPISRPNLTFSTLTVSNMSPEDSSIYLCSVVLGGETQYFGPGTRLLVL.